This T cell receptor beta chain was documented in a study of patients and donors after allogeneic stem cell transplantation. The CDR3 consists of 12 residues. Between the trimmed V and J ends, which lost 4 bases and 2 bases, there was a span of 9 bases. Germline CDR1 DFQATT, CDR2 SNEGSKA (reference sequence). TCRdb re-derived calls from the RT-PCR reads in MiXCR, one entry per CDR3 protein. The table shows roughly 940,000 distinct CDR3 sequences, with roughly 18% occurring only once. There are a few counts of this clonotype. Material: blood, either unsorted or a sorted T cell fraction (not recorded which). This clonotype originated in a human donor who was either an allogeneic HSCT recipient or a stem cell or donor lymphocyte infusion donor (not recorded which). It is not recorded whose cells these are; they may come from a transplant donor. The chain is built from TRBV20-1 and TRBJ2-7; no firm D call. Written as DNA, the CDR3 is TGCAGTGCTATGGTCAGAACCTACGAGCAGTACTTC. Its translation: CSAMVRTYEQYF.